The clone carrying this T cell receptor beta chain showed up just once. Method: immunoSEQ multiplex PCR; TCRdb's copy keeps in-frame clones and lacks some. The sample holds 250,000 to 400,000 clones, more than 90% seen once. This entry is derived from a study of blood T cell repertoires in COVID-19. Study as a whole: Samples of COVID-19 (acute and convalescent) were obtained from the United States, Italy and Spain. Sources were T cells, B-cell-depleted T cells, or PBMCs; the material itself was cDNA or gDNA.

Germline V lookup: CDR1 SGHDT, CDR2 YYEEEE. The CDR3 loop spans 14 amino acids. Trimming took off 0 bases at V and 3 bases at J, with 9 bases between the two ends. This chain connects TRBV5-6 to TRBJ1-2; D is unresolved. Input material: PBMCs or T cells enriched from blood (not recorded which). The origin of this receptor is a man aged 55 to 70 who had recovered from COVID-19. This CDR3 is CASSLGGGHYGYTF. As DNA, the CDR3 is TGTGCCAGCAGCTTGGGAGGCGGGCACTATGGCTACACCTTC. Looking up the rest from reference TRBV5-6 and TRBJ1-2 gives the full variable domain: DAGVTQSPTHLIKTRGQQVTLRCSPKSGHDTVSWYQQALGQGPQFIFQYYEEEERQRGNFPDRFSGHQFPNYSSELNVNALLLGDSALYLCASSLGGGHYGYTFGSGTRLTVV.